This is a list of T cell receptor beta chains from one sample in a study of blood T cell repertoires in COVID-19. TCRdb keeps only in-frame clones here, not all; method: immunoSEQ multiplex PCR. The profile shows about 110,000 clones, approximately 85% of them singletons. Specimen: peripheral blood. Receptor source: a human donor in a cohort sampled during active COVID-19. Each CDR3 is given with its conserved first and last residue. D genes are given only for firm matches. Expanded clones are given a class, and other clones once, few, many or no size at all.

size: NA; D: NA; J: TRBJ2-7; V: TRBV9; CDR3: CASSPGGYRRYF; DNA: TGTGCCAGCAGCCCAGGGGGGTACAGACGGTACTTC
size: NA; D: TRBD1; J: TRBJ2-7; V: TRBV5-4; CDR3: CASSLAGQKYEQYF; DNA: TGTGCCAGCAGCTTGGCGGGACAGAAGTACGAGCAGTACTTC
size: NA; D: TRBD2; J: TRBJ2-1; V: TRBV6-5; CDR3: CASSSLTSGKTGEQFF; DNA: TGTGCCAGCAGTTCCCTGACTAGCGGGAAAACCGGTGAGCAGTTCTTC
size: NA; D: TRBD1; J: TRBJ2-7; V: TRBV6-1; CDR3: CASSGTGRTGTYEQYF; DNA: TGTGCCAGCAGTGGGACGGGCCGGACAGGGACCTACGAGCAGTACTTC
size: NA; D: NA; J: TRBJ2-4; V: TRBV4-2; CDR3: CASSQVRTKIAKNIQYF; DNA: TGTGCCAGCAGCCAAGTGAGGACAAAAATAGCCAAAAACATTCAGTACTTC
size: NA; D: TRBD1; J: TRBJ2-7; V: TRBV19; CDR3: CASSIGQALVYEQYF; DNA: TGTGCCAGTAGTATCGGACAGGCACTCGTATACGAGCAGTACTTC
size: NA; D: NA; J: TRBJ2-2; V: TRBV15; CDR3: CATSRDARVYTGELFF; DNA: TGTGCCACCAGCAGAGATGCTCGAGTATACACCGGGGAGCTGTTTTTT
size: NA; D: NA; J: TRBJ1-1; V: TRBV20-1; CDR3: CSASLSGIMNTEAFF; DNA: TGCAGTGCTAGTCTATCAGGTATTATGAACACTGAAGCTTTCTTT
size: NA; D: TRBD2; J: TRBJ2-5; V: TRBV4-1; CDR3: CASSQEGGTSWAKTQYF; DNA: TGCGCCAGCAGCCAAGAAGGTGGGACTAGCTGGGCGAAGACCCAGTACTTC
size: NA; D: TRBD2; J: TRBJ2-7; V: TRBV15; CDR3: CATSRGLAGFDEQYF; DNA: TGTGCCACCAGCAGGGGACTAGCGGGGTTCGACGAGCAGTACTTC
size: NA; D: NA; J: TRBJ2-2; V: TRBV9; CDR3: CASSVESLATGELFF; DNA: TGTGCCAGCAGCGTAGAGTCGCTAGCCACCGGGGAGCTGTTTTTT
size: NA; D: NA; J: TRBJ2-3; V: TRBV21-1; CDR3: CASSKVTGRESTDTQYF; DNA: TGTGCCAGCAGCAAAGTGACAGGGCGAGAAAGCACAGATACGCAGTATTTT
size: NA; D: NA; J: TRBJ1-1; V: TRBV2; CDR3: CASTLDGWNTEAFF; DNA: TGTGCCAGCACCCTAGATGGTTGGAACACTGAAGCTTTCTTT
size: NA; D: TRBD1; J: TRBJ2-1; V: TRBV29-1; CDR3: CSVTDRGRGEQFF; DNA: TGCAGCGTTACGGACAGGGGCCGAGGTGAGCAGTTCTTC
size: NA; D: TRBD1; J: TRBJ2-3; V: TRBV14; CDR3: CASSHIRDRVPDTQYF; DNA: TGTGCCAGCAGCCACATCCGGGACAGGGTACCAGATACGCAGTATTTT
size: NA; D: NA; J: TRBJ2-3; V: TRBV5-5; CDR3: CASSLSTDTQYF; DNA: TGTGCCAGCAGCCTCAGCACAGATACGCAGTATTTT
size: NA; D: NA; J: TRBJ2-7; V: TRBV6-6; CDR3: CASRETVYEQYF; DNA: TGTGCCAGCAGGGAAACAGTTTACGAGCAGTACTTC
size: once; D: NA; J: TRBJ1-6; V: TRBV6-6; CDR3: CASSYIGDNSPLHF; DNA: TGTGCCAGCAGTTACATAGGGGATAATTCACCCCTCCACTTT
size: NA; D: NA; J: TRBJ2-5; V: TRBV5-1; CDR3: CASSLASRQETQYF; DNA: TGCGCCAGCAGCTTGGCCTCGCGACAAGAGACCCAGTACTTC
size: NA; D: TRBD1; J: TRBJ2-2; V: TRBV9; CDR3: CASSVTGNPGELFF; DNA: TGTGCCAGCAGCGTGACAGGGAACCCCGGGGAGCTGTTTTTT
size: NA; D: NA; J: TRBJ2-5; V: TRBV11-1; CDR3: CASSSLLETQYF; DNA: TGTGCCAGCAGCTCCCTCTTGGAGACCCAGTACTTC
size: NA; D: TRBD2; J: TRBJ2-1; V: TRBV5-8; CDR3: CASSSLTSGVLREQFF; DNA: TGTGCCAGCAGCTCCCTGACTAGCGGGGTTCTCCGGGAGCAGTTCTTC
size: NA; D: NA; J: TRBJ2-1; V: TRBV5-1; CDR3: CASSQTGGQSYNEQFF; DNA: TGCGCCAGCAGCCAGACGGGGGGCCAGTCCTACAATGAGCAGTTCTTC
size: NA; D: TRBD2; J: TRBJ2-7; V: TRBV6-5; CDR3: CASSYSRTSGAYEQYF; DNA: TGTGCCAGCAGTTACTCGAGGACTAGCGGTGCCTACGAGCAGTACTTC
size: NA; D: NA; J: TRBJ1-2; V: TRBV6-5; CDR3: CASSYLPGIHGYTF; DNA: TGTGCCAGCAGTTACCTTCCAGGGATCCATGGCTACACCTTC
size: NA; D: TRBD1; J: TRBJ1-2; V: TRBV18; CDR3: CASSPLAPGQGEGYTF; DNA: TGTGCCAGCTCACCACTGGCTCCGGGACAGGGTGAAGGCTACACCTTC
size: NA; D: NA; J: TRBJ2-2; V: TRBV3-1/TRBV3-2; CDR3: CASSQDQGFDTGELFF; DNA: TGTGCCAGCAGCCAAGATCAGGGGTTCGACACCGGGGAGCTGTTTTTT
size: NA; D: NA; J: TRBJ2-2; V: TRBV12-5; CDR3: CASGLGAGELFF; DNA: TGTGCTAGTGGTTTAGGAGCCGGGGAGCTGTTTTTT
size: NA; D: NA; J: TRBJ2-6; V: TRBV15; CDR3: CATSREGGSGANVLTF; DNA: TGTGCCACCAGCAGAGAGGGAGGCTCTGGGGCCAACGTCCTGACTTTC
size: NA; D: TRBD1; J: TRBJ1-4; V: TRBV30; CDR3: CAWSRTGGQKLFF; DNA: TGTGCCTGGAGTCGTACAGGGGGACAAAAACTGTTTTTT
size: NA; D: TRBD1; J: TRBJ2-1; V: TRBV6-4; CDR3: CASSLGTGSYNEQFF; DNA: TGTGCCAGCAGCTTAGGGACAGGCTCCTACAATGAGCAGTTCTTC
size: NA; D: NA; J: TRBJ1-6; V: TRBV28; CDR3: CASIFPGGFGNSPLHF; DNA: TGTGCCAGCATTTTCCCCGGGGGGTTCGGTAATTCACCCCTCCACTTT
size: NA; D: NA; J: TRBJ1-3; V: TRBV5-5; CDR3: CASNPTLDRYSGNTIYF; DNA: TGTGCCAGCAACCCCACTCTCGACAGGTATTCTGGAAACACCATATATTTT
size: once; D: TRBD1; J: TRBJ2-7; V: TRBV2; CDR3: CASSDLDRAPYEQYF; DNA: TGTGCCAGCAGTGACCTTGACAGGGCCCCCTACGAGCAGTACTTC
size: once; D: TRBD1; J: TRBJ2-5; V: TRBV7-3; CDR3: CASSSQTGTKETQYF; DNA: TGTGCCAGCAGCTCCCAGACAGGGACGAAAGAGACCCAGTACTTC